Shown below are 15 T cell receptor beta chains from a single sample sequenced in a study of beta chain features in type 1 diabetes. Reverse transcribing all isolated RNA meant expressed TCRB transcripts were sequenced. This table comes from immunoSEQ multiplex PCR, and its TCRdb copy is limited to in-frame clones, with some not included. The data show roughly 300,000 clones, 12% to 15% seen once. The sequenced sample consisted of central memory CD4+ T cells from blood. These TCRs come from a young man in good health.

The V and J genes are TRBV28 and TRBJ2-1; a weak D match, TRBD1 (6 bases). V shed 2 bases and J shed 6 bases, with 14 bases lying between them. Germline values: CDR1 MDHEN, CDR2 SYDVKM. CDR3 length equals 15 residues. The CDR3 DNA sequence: TGTGCCAGCAGTTTAGGCCAAAGGGGGACCAATGAGCAGTTCTTC. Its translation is CASSLGQRGTNEQFF.

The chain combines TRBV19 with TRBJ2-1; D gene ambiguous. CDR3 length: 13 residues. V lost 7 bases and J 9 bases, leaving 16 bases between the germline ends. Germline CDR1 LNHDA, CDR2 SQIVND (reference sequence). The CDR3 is CASNPDPYGEQFF. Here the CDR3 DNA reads TGTGCCAGTAACCCAGACCCGTATGGTGAGCAGTTCTTC.

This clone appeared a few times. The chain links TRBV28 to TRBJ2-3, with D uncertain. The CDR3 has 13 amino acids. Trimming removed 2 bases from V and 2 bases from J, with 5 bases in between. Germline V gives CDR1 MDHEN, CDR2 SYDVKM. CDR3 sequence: CASSLDYTDTQYF. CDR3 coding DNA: TGTGCCAGCAGTTTAGATTACACAGATACGCAGTATTTT.

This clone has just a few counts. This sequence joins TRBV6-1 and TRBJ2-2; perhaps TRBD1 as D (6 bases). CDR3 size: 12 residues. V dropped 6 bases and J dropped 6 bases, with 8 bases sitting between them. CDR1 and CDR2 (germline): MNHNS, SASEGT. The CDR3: CASRDSPGELFF. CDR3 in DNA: TGTGCCAGCAGGGACAGTCCCGGGGAGCTGTTTTTT.

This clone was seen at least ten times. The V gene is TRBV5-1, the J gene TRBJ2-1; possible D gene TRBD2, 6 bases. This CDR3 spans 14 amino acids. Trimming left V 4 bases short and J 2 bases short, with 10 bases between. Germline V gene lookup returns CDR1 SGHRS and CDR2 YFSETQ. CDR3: CASSPGGTYNEQFF. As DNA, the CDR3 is TGCGCCAGCAGCCCCGGAGGGACCTACAATGAGCAGTTCTTC.

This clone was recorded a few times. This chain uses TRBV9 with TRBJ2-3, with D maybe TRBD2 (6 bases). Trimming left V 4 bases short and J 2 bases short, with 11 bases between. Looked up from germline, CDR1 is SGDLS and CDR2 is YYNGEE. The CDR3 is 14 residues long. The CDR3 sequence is CASSRTGDTDTQYF. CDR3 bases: TGTGCCAGCAGCAGGACGGGGGACACAGATACGCAGTATTTT.

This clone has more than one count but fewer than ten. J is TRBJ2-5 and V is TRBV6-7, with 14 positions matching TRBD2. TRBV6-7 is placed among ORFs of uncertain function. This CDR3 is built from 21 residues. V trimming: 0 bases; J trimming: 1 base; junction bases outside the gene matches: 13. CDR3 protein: CASSYSNDRTSGRRIQETQYF. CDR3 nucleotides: TGTGCCAGCAGTTACTCGAATGATCGGACTAGCGGGAGGAGGATCCAAGAGACCCAGTACTTC.

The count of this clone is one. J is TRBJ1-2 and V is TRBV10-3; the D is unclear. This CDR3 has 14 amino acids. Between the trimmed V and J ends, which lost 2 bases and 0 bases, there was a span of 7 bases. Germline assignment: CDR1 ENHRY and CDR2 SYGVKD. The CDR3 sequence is CAISELNTNYGYTF. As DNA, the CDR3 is TGTGCCATCAGTGAGCTGAACACTAACTATGGCTACACCTTC.

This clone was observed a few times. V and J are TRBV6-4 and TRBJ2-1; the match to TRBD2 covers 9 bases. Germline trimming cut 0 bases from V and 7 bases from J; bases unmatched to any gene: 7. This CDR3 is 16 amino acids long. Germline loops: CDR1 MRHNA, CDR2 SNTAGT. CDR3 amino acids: CASSDSGGGAWNEQFF. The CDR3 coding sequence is TGTGCCAGCAGTGACTCGGGCGGGGGGGCGTGGAATGAGCAGTTCTTC.

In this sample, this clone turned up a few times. The CDR3 DNA is TGTGCCAGCAAATTCCGAGTTGGCAATCAGCCCCAGCATTTT. The encoded protein is CASKFRVGNQPQHF. The chain couples TRBV6-5 to TRBJ1-5, with unresolved D. The germline gives CDR1 MNHEY, CDR2 SVGAGI. Trimming took off 7 bases at V and 2 bases at J, with 12 bases between the two ends. CDR3 size: 14 residues.

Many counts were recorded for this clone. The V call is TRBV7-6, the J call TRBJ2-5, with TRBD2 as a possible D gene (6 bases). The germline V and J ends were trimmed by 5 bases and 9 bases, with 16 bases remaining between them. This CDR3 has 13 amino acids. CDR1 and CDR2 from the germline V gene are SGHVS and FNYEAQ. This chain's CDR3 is CASSGEGTRSQYF. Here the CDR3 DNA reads TGTGCCAGCAGCGGTGAGGGGACTCGGTCCCAGTACTTC.

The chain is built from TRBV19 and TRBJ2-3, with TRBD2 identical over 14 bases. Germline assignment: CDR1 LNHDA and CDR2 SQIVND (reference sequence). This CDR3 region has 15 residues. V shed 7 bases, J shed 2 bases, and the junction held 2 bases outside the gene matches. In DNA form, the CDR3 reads TGTGCCAGTATGGGACTAGCGGGAGTCACAGATACGCAGTATTTT. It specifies CASMGLAGVTDTQYF.

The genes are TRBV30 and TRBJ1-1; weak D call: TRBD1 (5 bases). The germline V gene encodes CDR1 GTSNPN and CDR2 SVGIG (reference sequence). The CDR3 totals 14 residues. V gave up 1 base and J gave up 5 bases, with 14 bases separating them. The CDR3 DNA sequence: TGTGCCTGGAGTGCGACCCCGTGGGGGACTGAAGCTTTCTTT. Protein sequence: CAWSATPWGTEAFF.

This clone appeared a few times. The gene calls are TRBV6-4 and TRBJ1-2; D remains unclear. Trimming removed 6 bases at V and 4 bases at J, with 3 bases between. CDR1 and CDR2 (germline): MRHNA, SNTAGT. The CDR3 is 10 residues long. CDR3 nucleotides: TGTGCCAGCAGCGGCTATGGCTACACCTTC. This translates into CASSGYGYTF.

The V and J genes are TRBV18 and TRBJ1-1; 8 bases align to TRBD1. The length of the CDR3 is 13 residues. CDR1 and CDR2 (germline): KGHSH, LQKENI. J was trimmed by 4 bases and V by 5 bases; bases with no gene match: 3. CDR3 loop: CASSSGQGTEAFF. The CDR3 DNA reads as TGTGCCAGCTCATCCGGACAGGGCACTGAAGCTTTCTTT.